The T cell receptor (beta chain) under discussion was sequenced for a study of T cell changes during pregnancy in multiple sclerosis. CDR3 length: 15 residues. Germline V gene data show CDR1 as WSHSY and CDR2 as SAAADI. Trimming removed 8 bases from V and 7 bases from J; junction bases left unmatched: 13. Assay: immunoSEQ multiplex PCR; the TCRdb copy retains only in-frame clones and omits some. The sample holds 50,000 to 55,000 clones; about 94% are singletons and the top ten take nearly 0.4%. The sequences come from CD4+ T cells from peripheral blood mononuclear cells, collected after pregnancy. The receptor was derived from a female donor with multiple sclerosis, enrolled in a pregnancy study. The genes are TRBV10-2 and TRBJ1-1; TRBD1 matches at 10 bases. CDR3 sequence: CASGKTGGLGNEAFF. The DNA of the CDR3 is TGCGCCAGCGGTAAGACAGGGGGCCTCGGAAATGAAGCTTTCTTT.